A single sample gave rise to the 29 T cell receptor beta chains below, sequenced in a study of OX40 agonist ivuxolimab in advanced cancers. Assay used: immunoSEQ multiplex PCR; TCRdb lists only in-frame clones, some missing. The sample records tens of thousands of clones, under 90% being singletons. Sequenced material: CD4+ or CD8+ T cells sorted from blood, taken in a trial of the OX40 agonist ivuxolimab. The receptors here all came from an adult with an advanced solid tumor such as melanoma, head and neck, liver or kidney cancer.

This clone occurred a few times. V gene TRBV7-9 combines with J gene TRBJ1-1; D uncertain. Looked up from germline, CDR1 is SEHNR and CDR2 is FQNEAQ (reference sequence). V dropped 0 bases and J dropped 1 base, with 6 bases sitting between them. The length of the CDR3 is 14 residues. CDR3 protein: CASSLASQNTEAFF. As DNA, the CDR3 is TGTGCCAGCAGCTTAGCGTCTCAGAACACTGAAGCTTTCTTT.

The rearrangement uses TRBV30 and TRBJ1-5; D gene uncertain. CDR1 is GTSNPN and CDR2 is SVGIG in the germline V gene (reference sequence). The V and J ends lost 2 bases and 3 bases respectively, with 8 bases between them. This CDR3 contains 13 residues. CDR3 amino acids: CAWSPGPNQPQHF. Here the CDR3 DNA reads TGTGCCTGGAGTCCAGGCCCCAATCAGCCCCAGCATTTT.

V is TRBV6-1 and J is TRBJ1-1, with D possibly TRBD1 on 6 matching bases. Trimming took off 8 bases at V and 4 bases at J, with 14 bases between the two ends. This CDR3 region has 13 residues. Per germline, CDR1 MNHNS and CDR2 SASEGT. CDR3: CASAGHATTEAFF. The DNA of the CDR3 is TGTGCCAGCGCGGGACACGCGACCACTGAAGCTTTCTTT.

This clone was seen a handful of times. The gene calls are TRBV18 and TRBJ2-1, with D perhaps matching TRBD1 (6 bases). The CDR3 length is 16 residues. V lost 5 bases to trimming and J lost 0 bases, with 14 bases between them. Germline CDR1 and CDR2: KGHSH and LQKENI. Here the CDR3 reads CASSGLGQNSYNEQFF. CDR3 nucleotide sequence: TGTGCCAGCTCAGGGCTAGGACAGAACTCCTACAATGAGCAGTTCTTC.

V is TRBV6-1 and J is TRBJ1-5, with D unclear. The CDR3 is 14 residues long. V shed 8 bases and J shed 5 bases, with 16 bases lying between them. Germline V gives CDR1 MNHNS, CDR2 SASEGT. CDR3 sequence: CASVEIEGYQPQHF. The DNA of the CDR3 is TGTGCCAGCGTAGAAATCGAGGGATATCAGCCCCAGCATTTT.

This chain uses TRBV18 with TRBJ1-3; D gene unclear. This CDR3 has 15 residues. CDR1 is KGHSH and CDR2 is LQKENI in the germline V gene. V lost 2 bases and J 4 bases, leaving 12 bases between the germline ends. The CDR3 protein is CASSPGPSNGNTIYF. Here the CDR3 DNA reads TGTGCCAGCTCACCAGGACCGTCAAACGGAAACACCATATATTTT. Together with reference TRBV18 and TRBJ1-3, the CDR3 gives the full variable domain: NAGVMQNPRHLVRRRGQEARLRCSPMKGHSHVYWYRQLPEEGLKFMVYLQKENIIDESGMPKERFSAEFPKEGPSILRIQQVVRGDSAAYFCASSPGPSNGNTIYFGEGSWLTVV.

The rearrangement uses TRBV19 and TRBJ1-5; 9 nucleotides align to TRBD1. The germline V gene has CDR1 LNHDA and CDR2 SQIVND (reference sequence). This CDR3 spans 16 amino acids. The ends lost 3 bases at V and 5 bases at J; junction bases unmatched: 8. The CDR3 nucleotides read TGTGCCAGTAGTATGCTTGGGACAGGGCGGGATCAGCCCCAGCATTTT. Its translation is CASSMLGTGRDQPQHF.

This clone appeared once. CDR3 bases: TGTGCCACGGCCAGGGGAAGCTATGGCTACACCTTC. It translates to CATARGSYGYTF. The chain links TRBV6-1 to TRBJ1-2; D possibly corresponds to TRBD1 (6 bases). The ends were cut back, 10 bases at V and 4 bases at J, with 13 bases in the middle. This CDR3 contains 12 residues. Germline CDR1 is MNHNS and CDR2 is SASEGT.

This clone was counted only a few times. J is TRBJ1-2 and V is TRBV4-2; 7 bases agree with TRBD1. The junction had 7 bases not matched to a gene; V was cut back by 1 base and J by 8 bases. The CDR3 totals 14 residues. From germline, CDR1 is LGHNA and CDR2 YNFKEQ. CDR3 coding DNA: TGTGCCAGCAGCCAAGGTGACAGGGCGGAGGGCTACACCTTC. Protein: CASSQGDRAEGYTF.

The DNA for the CDR3 is TGTGCCAGCAGCGTAGACCCAGGAGCGACCGGGGAGCTGTTTTTT. The encoded protein is CASSVDPGATGELFF. The chain employs TRBV9 and TRBJ2-2; D gene uncertain. V dropped 0 bases and J dropped 5 bases, with 11 bases sitting between them. Germline V lookup: CDR1 SGDLS, CDR2 YYNGEE. The CDR3 has 15 residues.

The sample holds one count of this clone. J is TRBJ2-3 and V is TRBV9; 7 nucleotides agree with TRBD2. Looked up from germline, CDR1 is SGDLS and CDR2 is YYNGEE. The V gene end was trimmed by 3 bases and the J gene end by 3 bases; junction bases not matched to a gene: 7. This CDR3 is 15 amino acids long. CDR3 coding DNA: TGTGCCAGCAGCGGGGGCCTGGGAGGGACAGATACGCAGTATTTT. Translation gives CASSGGLGGTDTQYF. Full variable domain (rest looked up from reference TRBV9 and TRBJ2-3): DSGVTQTPKHLITATGQRVTLRCSPRSGDLSVYWYQQSLDQGLQFLIQYYNGEERAKGNILERFSAQQFPDLHSELNLSSLELGDSALYFCASSGGLGGTDTQYFGPGTRLTVL.

The V and J genes are TRBV7-2 and TRBJ1-5, with D hard to call. The V gene's germline CDR1 is SGHTA and CDR2 FQGNSA. V was trimmed by 1 base and J by 4 bases, leaving 11 bases between them. The CDR3 runs to 15 residues. The CDR3 reads CASSLEALNNQPQHF. CDR3 DNA sequence: TGTGCCAGCAGCTTAGAAGCTCTAAATAATCAGCCCCAGCATTTT.

The chain couples TRBV28 to TRBJ2-7; the match to TRBD1 covers 12 bases. Germline-derived CDR1 and CDR2 are MDHEN and SYDVKM. The V and J ends lost 4 bases and 6 bases, in that order; junction bases with no gene match: 7. This CDR3 is 15 amino acids long. The CDR3 DNA reads TGTGCCAGCAGTTCGGGAGGGACAGGGGGCGCCGAGCAGTACTTC. Its protein product is CASSSGGTGGAEQYF.

A remark on this clone: The sample holds other DNA sequences that translate to the same CDR3. In nucleotides, the CDR3 is TGTGCCAGCAGTACGGGACGGAGGAATGAAAAACTGTTTTTT. Its protein product is CASSTGRRNEKLFF. The chain combines TRBV28 with TRBJ1-4; possible D gene TRBD1, 5 bases. The CDR3 is 14 amino acids. Germline CDR1 MDHEN, CDR2 SYDVKM. The germline V and J ends were trimmed by 5 bases and 5 bases, with 12 bases remaining between them.

The rearrangement joins TRBV5-1 to TRBJ2-3, with D unclear. Per germline, CDR1 SGHRS and CDR2 YFSETQ. The V and J ends lost 4 bases and 2 bases respectively, with 8 bases between them. This CDR3 has 13 amino acids. The CDR3, as DNA: TGCGCCAGCAGCCAGGATTTCACAGATACGCAGTATTTT. It encodes CASSQDFTDTQYF. The full variable domain, with the rest looked up from reference TRBV5-1 and TRBJ2-3, is KAGVTQTPRYLIKTRGQQVTLSCSPISGHRSVSWYQQTPGQGLQFLFEYFSETQRNKGNFPGRFSGRQFSNSRSEMNVSTLELGDSALYLCASSQDFTDTQYFGPGTRLTVL.

The chain recombines TRBV7-2 with TRBJ2-1, with 9 bases that match TRBD1. CDR1 is SGHTA, CDR2 FQGNSA, per germline. The CDR3 spans 15 residues. Trimming at V came to 5 bases and at J to 6 bases, leaving 8 bases not matched to a gene. CDR3 region: CASSAGQGSFNEQFF. The CDR3 DNA sequence: TGTGCCAGCAGCGCCGGACAGGGGTCGTTCAATGAGCAGTTCTTC.

V and J are TRBV7-8 and TRBJ2-2; no definite D call. The CDR3 length is 15 residues. The germline V and J ends were trimmed by 5 bases and 4 bases, with 14 bases remaining between them. In germline, CDR1 is SGHVS, CDR2 FQNEAQ. CDR3 sequence: CASSRPLDRTGELFF. DNA for the CDR3: TGTGCCAGCAGCAGACCCCTTGACCGCACCGGGGAGCTGTTTTTT.

J is TRBJ2-5 and V is TRBV5-1, with a possible D match to TRBD1 (7 bases). Trimming removed 5 bases at V and 0 bases at J, with 23 bases between. The CDR3 runs to 18 residues. Germline V gives CDR1 SGHRS, CDR2 YFSETQ. This CDR3 is CASRGASGDSRYQETQYF. CDR3 nucleotide sequence: TGCGCCAGCAGGGGGGCATCGGGGGACAGCCGGTACCAAGAGACCCAGTACTTC. Looking up the rest from reference TRBV5-1 and TRBJ2-5 gives the full variable domain: KAGVTQTPRYLIKTRGQQVTLSCSPISGHRSVSWYQQTPGQGLQFLFEYFSETQRNKGNFPGRFSGRQFSNSRSEMNVSTLELGDSALYLCASRGASGDSRYQETQYFGPGTRLLVL.

This rearrangement joins TRBV23-1 to TRBJ2-5; D possibly matches TRBD1 or TRBD2 (6 bases each). TRBV23-1 is annotated as an ORF whose role is uncertain. The CDR3 spans 15 residues. Trimming took off 6 bases at V and 2 bases at J, with 16 bases between the two ends. In DNA, the CDR3 is TGCGCCAGCAGCGACCTTGGCGGGACACAAGAGACCCAGTACTTC. Its protein is CASSDLGGTQETQYF.

V and J are TRBV28 and TRBJ1-1; the D is unclear. Germline V gene sequence: CDR1 MDHEN, CDR2 SYDVKM. Trimming left V 4 bases short and J 10 bases short, with 10 bases between. The CDR3 length is 11 residues. The DNA for the CDR3 is TGTGCCAGCAGTTCCTCCTGGGCAGCTTTCTTT. It specifies CASSSSWAAFF.

This clone was detected only once. The chain is built from TRBV28 and TRBJ1-2; no firm D call. The CDR3 runs 12 residues. V was shortened by 6 bases and J by 1 base, with 6 bases between the two germline ends. The germline gives CDR1 MDHEN, CDR2 SYDVKM. The DNA of the CDR3 is TGTGCCAGCAGGGCAGTTAACTATGGCTACACCTTC. Amino acid sequence: CASRAVNYGYTF.

This clone was observed once. The chain couples TRBV5-4 to TRBJ1-2; 8 nucleotides agree with TRBD1. CDR1 and CDR2 (germline): SGHNT, YYREEE (reference sequence). After removal of 4 bases from V and 8 bases from J, the junction contained 10 bases not matched to a gene. The CDR3 runs 14 residues. CDR3 region: CASSIQTGAGGYTF. CDR3 coding DNA: TGTGCCAGCAGCATCCAGACAGGGGCCGGGGGCTACACCTTC.

The chain employs TRBV27 and TRBJ2-1; no firm D call. This CDR3 has 19 residues. V lost 8 bases, J lost 0 bases, and 26 bases lay in between. CDR1 and CDR2 from the germline V gene are MNHEY and SMNVEV (reference sequence). The CDR3 DNA reads TGTGCCAGCCTAAGTCGGCCGGGCGAAGTACGTAGCTCCTACAATGAGCAGTTCTTC. This sequence encodes CASLSRPGEVRSSYNEQFF.

CDR3 region: CASSFMTGAGNTIYF. The CDR3 bases are TGTGCCAGCAGCTTCATGACAGGGGCTGGAAACACCATATATTTT. This chain uses TRBV7-2 with TRBJ1-3; TRBD1 matches 8 bases. This CDR3 has 15 amino acids. V lost 3 bases and J lost 2; bases outside the gene matches: 3. Germline V CDR1 and CDR2: SGHTA, FQGNSA.

Points on this clone: One junction end does not reproduce the germline sequence, and a read error may be involved. The chain recombines TRBV6-5 with TRBJ1-2, with D possibly being TRBD1 (6 bases). CDR3 length: 14 amino acids. From germline, CDR1 is MNHEY and CDR2 SVGAGI. CDR3 protein: CTSSQTGNYYGYTF. For the CDR3, the DNA is TGTACCAGCAGTCAGACAGGCAATTACTATGGCTACACCTTC.

The rearrangement joins TRBV5-1 to TRBJ2-2, with D tentatively TRBD1 (6 bases). The CDR3 extends over 15 amino acids. V lost 0 bases and J 5 bases, leaving 11 bases between the germline ends. Looked up from germline, CDR1 is SGHRS and CDR2 is YFSETQ. For the CDR3, the DNA is TGCGCCAGCAGCTTGGCTGGGGGCGGAACCGGGGAGCTGTTTTTT. The encoded protein is CASSLAGGGTGELFF. Based on the CDR3 plus reference TRBV5-1 and TRBJ2-2, the full variable domain is KAGVTQTPRYLIKTRGQQVTLSCSPISGHRSVSWYQQTPGQGLQFLFEYFSETQRNKGNFPGRFSGRQFSNSRSEMNVSTLELGDSALYLCASSLAGGGTGELFFGEGSRLTVL.

This clone appeared a few times. This chain connects TRBV7-9 to TRBJ1-2; D not resolved. V was pared by 4 bases and J by 6 bases, with 15 bases between. The CDR3 runs 14 residues. Germline loops: CDR1 SEHNR, CDR2 FQNEAQ (reference sequence). CDR3 loop: CASSSGYSSDGYTF. In DNA, the CDR3 is TGTGCCAGCAGCTCCGGATACAGTAGCGATGGCTACACCTTC. Based on the CDR3 plus reference TRBV7-9 and TRBJ1-2, the full variable domain is DTGVSQNPRHKITKRGQNVTFRCDPISEHNRLYWYRQTLGQGPEFLTYFQNEAQLEKSRLLSDRFSAERPKGSFSTLEIQRTEQGDSAMYLCASSSGYSSDGYTFGSGTRLTVV.

With regard to this clone: Other DNA sequences within the sample encode an identical CDR3. The J gene is TRBJ2-2, the V gene TRBV9, with D possibly matching TRBD2 (5 bases). The CDR3 is 13 residues long. CDR1 and CDR2 (germline): SGDLS, YYNGEE. V lost 0 bases to trimming and J lost 5 bases, with 5 bases between them. This CDR3 is CASSVGGTGELFF. CDR3 sequence (DNA): TGTGCCAGCAGCGTAGGCGGGACCGGGGAGCTGTTTTTT. The entire variable domain, with the rest obtained from reference TRBV9 and TRBJ2-2, is as follows: DSGVTQTPKHLITATGQRVTLRCSPRSGDLSVYWYQQSLDQGLQFLIQYYNGEERAKGNILERFSAQQFPDLHSELNLSSLELGDSALYFCASSVGGTGELFFGEGSRLTVL.

This chain uses TRBV7-9 with TRBJ2-1; 8 positions match TRBD2. CDR3 size: 15 residues. J gave up 6 bases and V 4 bases, and 8 bases lay outside the gene matches. Germline values: CDR1 SEHNR, CDR2 FQNEAQ (reference sequence). The CDR3 region is CASSSLAGSTNEQFF. As DNA, the CDR3 is TGTGCCAGCAGCTCTTTAGCGGGGTCCACCAATGAGCAGTTCTTC.